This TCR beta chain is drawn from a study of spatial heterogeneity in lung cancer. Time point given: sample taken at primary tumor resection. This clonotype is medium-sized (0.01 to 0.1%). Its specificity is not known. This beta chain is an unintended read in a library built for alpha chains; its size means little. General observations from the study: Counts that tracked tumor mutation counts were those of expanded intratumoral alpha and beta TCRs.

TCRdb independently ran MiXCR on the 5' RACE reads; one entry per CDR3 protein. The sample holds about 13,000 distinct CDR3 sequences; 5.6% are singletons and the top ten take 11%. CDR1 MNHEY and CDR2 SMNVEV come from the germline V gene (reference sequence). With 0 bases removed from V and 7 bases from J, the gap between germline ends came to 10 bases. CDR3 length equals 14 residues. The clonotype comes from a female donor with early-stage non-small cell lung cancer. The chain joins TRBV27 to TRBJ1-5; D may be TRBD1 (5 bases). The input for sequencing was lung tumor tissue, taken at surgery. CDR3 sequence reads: CASSLSGGGQPQHF. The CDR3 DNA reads TGTGCCAGCAGTTTATCTGGGGGAGGGCAGCCCCAGCATTTT.